The 25 T cell receptor beta chains listed next were all sequenced from one sample in a study of blood T cell repertoires in COVID-19. Libraries were prepared by immunoSEQ multiplex PCR; TCRdb keeps only in-frame clonotypes and omits some of them. The data contain roughly 200,000 clones, 88% of them seen just once; the ten biggest clones take up more than 2.5%. Sequenced sample: PBMCs or T cells enriched from blood (not recorded which). Receptor source: a woman aged 25 to 45 who had recovered from COVID-19.

This clone was picked up one time. The chain employs TRBV7-2 and TRBJ1-3; unclear D gene. The CDR3 covers 16 residues. The V gene's germline CDR1 is SGHTA and CDR2 FQGNSA. V shed 2 bases and J shed 2 bases, with 13 bases lying between them. The CDR3 region is CASSLIGGRAGNTIYF. The CDR3 region has the DNA TGTGCCAGCAGCTTAATTGGAGGACGGGCTGGAAACACCATATATTTT.

V usage is TRBV19 and J usage is TRBJ2-1; D may be TRBD2 (6 bases). Germline assignment: CDR1 LNHDA and CDR2 SQIVND (reference sequence). The CDR3 has 14 residues. Trimming left V 1 base short and J 7 bases short, with 11 bases between. This CDR3 reads CASSIGGALNEQFF. For the CDR3, the DNA is TGTGCCAGTAGTATAGGCGGGGCGTTAAATGAGCAGTTCTTC.

This clone was seen more than once but under ten times. The sample carries other DNA sequences with the same CDR3. The rearrangement uses TRBV3-1 (or the pseudogene TRBV3-2) and TRBJ1-6, with TRBD1 matching 9 bases. V lost 6 bases, J lost 7 bases, and 1 base stayed unmatched. The CDR3 is made up of 13 amino acids. Germline V gives CDR1 LGHDT, CDR2 YNNKEL (reference sequence). DNA of the CDR3: TGTGCCAGCAGGGGACAGGGCAATTCACCCCTCCACTTT. It specifies CASRGQGNSPLHF.

This clone was counted a single time. The chain employs TRBV6-5 and TRBJ1-1, with unresolved D. There are 13 residues in the CDR3. Germline lookup yields CDR1 MNHEY and CDR2 SVGAGI. The V end was cut by 2 bases, the J end by 6 bases, with 10 bases between. The CDR3 DNA is TGTGCCAGCAGTTACAATCGGGGTTCTGAAGCTTTCTTT. It translates to CASSYNRGSEAFF.

The rearrangement uses TRBV29-1 and TRBJ1-5, with 8 bases lining up with TRBD1. Germline V gene sequence: CDR1 SQVTM, CDR2 ANQGSEA. Trimming removed 5 bases from V and 5 bases from J; junction bases left unmatched: 2. This CDR3 region has 12 residues. The CDR3 region has the DNA TGCAGCGTTTCAGGGGGCGATCAGCCCCAGCATTTT. It yields the protein CSVSGGDQPQHF.

V is TRBV13 and J is TRBJ1-3; D not resolved. CDR1 is PRHDT and CDR2 is FYEKMQ in the germline V gene (reference sequence). V shed 5 bases and J shed 3 bases, with 14 bases lying between them. The CDR3 totals 15 residues. The CDR3 coding sequence is TGTGCCAGCAGCCCGGGGTTTGTAAGTGGAAACACCATATATTTT. Amino acids: CASSPGFVSGNTIYF.

This chain uses TRBV7-3 with TRBJ2-2; 7 bases line up with TRBD2. Germline V CDR1 and CDR2: SGHTA, FQGTGA. J was trimmed by 0 bases and V by 2 bases; bases with no gene match: 3. The CDR3 is made up of 16 amino acids. CDR3 in amino acids: CASSLVGLPNTGELFF. The DNA of the CDR3 is TGTGCCAGCAGCTTAGTGGGACTACCGAACACCGGGGAGCTGTTTTTT.

This clone was seen just once. The chain joins TRBV4-2 to TRBJ1-3, with D possibly TRBD1 on 6 matching bases. The V end lost 7 bases, the J end lost 4 bases, and 17 bases lay between the germline ends. Looked up from germline, CDR1 is LGHNA and CDR2 is YNFKEQ. The length of the CDR3 is 15 residues. CDR3 DNA sequence: TGTGCCAGCAAATGGGGGCAGGGGAAAGGAAACACCATATATTTT. As protein: CASKWGQGKGNTIYF.

CDR3 residues: CASSLGGQAYPETQYF. In DNA form, the CDR3 reads TGTGCCAGCAGCTTAGGTGGGCAGGCTTACCCAGAGACCCAGTACTTC. The gene calls are TRBV7-2 and TRBJ2-5; no reliable D call. The germline CDR1 and CDR2 sequences are SGHTA and FQGNSA. This CDR3 region has 16 residues. V dropped 1 base and J dropped 4 bases, with 16 bases sitting between them.

The V call is TRBV11-2, the J call TRBJ1-2; a possible D gene is TRBD1 (5 bases). Trimming removed 0 bases at V and 4 bases at J, with 15 bases between. Germline V gene sequence: CDR1 SGHAT, CDR2 FQNNGV. CDR3 size: 16 residues. The CDR3: CASSLDFPTGTYGYTF. The CDR3 DNA sequence: TGTGCCAGCAGCTTAGATTTCCCCACAGGAACCTATGGCTACACCTTC.

The rearrangement uses TRBV2 and TRBJ1-1; 10 bases are shared with TRBD1. This CDR3 comprises 14 residues. Germline CDR1 is SNHLY and CDR2 is FYNNEI. V lost 4 bases, J lost 4 bases, and 3 bases stayed unmatched. The chain's CDR3 is CASSGDRGSTEAFF. The CDR3 nucleotides are TGTGCCAGCAGTGGGGACAGGGGCTCCACTGAAGCTTTCTTT.

The chain uses TRBV7-6 and TRBJ2-5, with a weak D call TRBD1 (6 bases). V was clipped by 0 bases and J by 2 bases, with 19 bases between them. The CDR3 totals 18 residues. Germline CDR1 reads SGHVS; CDR2 reads FNYEAQ. CDR3: CASSLADREGEFQETQYF. The CDR3 DNA is TGTGCCAGCAGCTTAGCGGATCGTGAGGGGGAGTTTCAAGAGACCCAGTACTTC.

The sample holds a few counts of this clone. The chain joins TRBV5-5 to TRBJ1-1; TRBD1 matches 8 bases. Unmatched junction bases numbered 6, after V lost 4 bases and J lost 1 base. CDR3 length: 15 residues. Germline CDR1 and CDR2: SGHKS and YYEKEE (reference sequence). CDR3 DNA sequence: TGTGCCAGCAGCCCCCCTACAGGGGGGAACACTGAAGCTTTCTTT. Amino acid sequence: CASSPPTGGNTEAFF.

This sequence joins TRBV7-2 and TRBJ2-6, with D hard to call. Trimming removed 3 bases from V and 0 bases from J, with 9 bases in between. Germline-derived CDR1 and CDR2 are SGHTA and FQGNSA. The CDR3 runs to 16 residues. This CDR3 is CASSFQSHSGANVLTF. The CDR3 DNA is TGTGCCAGCAGCTTTCAAAGCCACTCTGGGGCCAACGTCCTGACTTTC.

V usage is TRBV4-1 and J usage is TRBJ2-7; TRBD2 matches at 9 bases. This CDR3 has 15 amino acids. Germline lookup yields CDR1 MGHRA and CDR2 YSYEKL. The junction had 3 bases not matched to a gene; V was cut back by 2 bases and J by 1 base. The CDR3 reads CASSQLLAGSYEQYF. The DNA of the CDR3 is TGCGCCAGCAGCCAACTGCTAGCGGGGTCCTACGAGCAGTACTTC.

This clone occurred once. J is TRBJ1-1 and V is TRBV3-1 (or the pseudogene TRBV3-2); D ambiguous. CDR3 length: 15 amino acids. The ends were cut back, 1 base at V and 3 bases at J, with 12 bases in the middle. Germline loops: CDR1 LGHDT, CDR2 YNNKEL (reference sequence). The CDR3, as DNA: TGTGCCAGCAGCCAAGGCTGGACCGGGGACACTGAAGCTTTCTTT. This codes for CASSQGWTGDTEAFF.

The J gene is TRBJ1-6, the V gene TRBV6-5; no definite D call. Germline CDR1 is MNHEY and CDR2 is SVGAGI. The CDR3 has 15 amino acids. Trimming removed 1 base from V and 9 bases from J, with 13 bases in between. The CDR3 DNA follows: TGTGCCAGCAGTTACTTTGGAAATGAGGGTTCACCCCTCCACTTT. Amino acids: CASSYFGNEGSPLHF.

This chain connects TRBV5-4 to TRBJ2-3; TRBD1 is a possible D gene (6 bases). CDR3 length: 15 residues. CDR1 SGHNT and CDR2 YYREEE come from the germline V gene (reference sequence). Trimming took 6 bases from V and 0 from J, leaving 14 bases between them. CDR3 nucleotides: TGTGCCAGCAACATACAGGGCGTTAGCACAGATACGCAGTATTTT. Translation: CASNIQGVSTDTQYF.

The chain joins TRBV4-1 to TRBJ2-3, with TRBD2 matching 10 bases. CDR1 is MGHRA, CDR2 YSYEKL, per germline. The CDR3 covers 15 residues. With V trimmed by 3 bases and J by 6 bases, 6 bases remained unmatched. The CDR3 loop is CASSHSGGPVDTQYF. CDR3 bases: TGCGCCAGCAGCCATAGCGGGGGGCCGGTCGATACGCAGTATTTT.

CDR3: CASSQDPGTGYYGYTF. The CDR3 nucleotides read TGCGCCAGCAGCCAAGATCCCGGTACAGGGTACTATGGCTACACCTTC. The chain couples TRBV4-1 to TRBJ1-2; D is perhaps TRBD1 (6 bases). From germline, CDR1 is MGHRA and CDR2 YSYEKL. The CDR3 runs 16 residues. Trimming took 0 bases from V and 3 from J, leaving 14 bases between them.

This chain uses TRBV7-2 with TRBJ2-2, with 12 bases aligning to TRBD1. With 4 bases clipped from V and 4 bases from J, the junction kept 7 bases outside the gene matches. Germline values: CDR1 SGHTA, CDR2 FQGNSA. CDR3 size: 17 residues. The CDR3 sequence: CASSSGQGARFTGELFF. In DNA, the CDR3 is TGTGCCAGCAGCTCGGGACAGGGGGCGCGGTTCACCGGGGAGCTGTTTTTT.

The chain carries TRBV19 and TRBJ1-1, with 9 bases aligning to TRBD1. The CDR3 contains 15 residues. V gave up 5 bases and J gave up 3 bases; unmatched junction bases: 7. Per the germline V gene, CDR1 is LNHDA and CDR2 is SQIVND (reference sequence). DNA for the CDR3: TGTGCCAGTAGTCTACGGGACAGGGAACACACTGAAGCTTTCTTT. Its protein is CASSLRDREHTEAFF.

This rearrangement joins TRBV18 to TRBJ1-5; D is unclear. Deletions cut 0 bases from V and 11 bases from J, with 8 bases between. The CDR3 consists of 12 residues. Germline CDR1 and CDR2: KGHSH and LQKENI. CDR3 protein: CASSPPTGAQHF. As DNA, the CDR3 is TGTGCCAGCTCACCACCAACTGGAGCCCAGCATTTT.

This chain links TRBV4-2 with TRBJ1-6; 10 bases agree with TRBD1. The CDR3 has 14 amino acids. CDR1 and CDR2 (germline): LGHNA, YNFKEQ. V was clipped by 4 bases and J by 12 bases; unmatched bases: 6. DNA for the CDR3: TGTGCCAGCAGCCGACCGGACAGGGGGTTACCCCTCCACTTT. It is translated as CASSRPDRGLPLHF.

This clone was recorded once. V is TRBV7-2 and J is TRBJ1-1; D is unclear. The ends were cut back, 1 base at V and 4 bases at J, with 16 bases in the middle. The germline gives CDR1 SGHTA, CDR2 FQGNSA. This CDR3 spans 16 amino acids. Here the CDR3 reads CASSLEAAVWITEAFF. The CDR3 coding sequence is TGTGCCAGCAGCTTAGAGGCAGCGGTGTGGATCACTGAAGCTTTCTTT. Full variable domain (outside the CDR3, taken from reference TRBV7-2 and TRBJ1-1): GAGVSQSPSNKVTEKGKDVELRCDPISGHTALYWYRQSLGQGLEFLIYFQGNSAPDKSGLPSDRFSAERTGGSVSTLTIQRTQQEDSAVYLCASSLEAAVWITEAFFGQGTRLTVV.